What follows describes a single T cell receptor beta chain. Antigen specificity is unknown. All sequencing subjects had displayed CD8+CD57+ cell expansion on flow cytometry. CD8+CD57+ effector memory cells were additionally subjected to sequencing for 2 of 12 patients. Every patient presented with severe acquired aplastic anemia. Patients had undergone no therapy by the time their blood was sampled. The sample comes from a study of CD8+CD57+ T cells in acquired aplastic anemia. General study points: Lower diversity was found in CD8+CD57+ cells than in total CD4+ and CD8+ pools in patients.

Both TCR beta VDJ combination and CDR3 sequence profiling were carried out. Genomic DNA was the template for this profiling. TCRdb reanalysed the reads using MiXCR and keeps one entry per CDR3 protein. The sample includes 15,000 to 20,000 distinct CDR3 sequences, approximately 38% seen only once; the top ten take roughly 85%. The germline V gene has CDR1 SGHRS and CDR2 YFSETQ. The length of the CDR3 is 18 residues. The V gene end was trimmed by 3 bases and the J gene end by 1 base; junction bases not matched to a gene: 12. The chain combines TRBV5-1 with TRBJ1-4; 7 nucleotides match TRBD1. The sample comprised CD8+CD57+ T cells sorted from PBMCs. The subset: bead-enriched CD8+CD57+ effector memory T cells from SAA patients. The TCR sequence derives from a human donor with aplastic anemia. The CDR3 sequence: CASSYASGQTLTNEKLFF. The CDR3 nucleotides are TGCGCCAGCAGCTACGCCTCGGGACAGACCCTAACTAATGAAAAACTGTTTTTT.